A single TCR delta chain is shown here with its context. Its specificity is not known. The likely explanation is a read error, given a far larger clone one base away. At the DNA level, this CDR3 is encoded by other sequences in the same sample as well. V lost 1 base, J lost 7 bases, and 31 bases lay in between. The CDR3 runs 20 residues. Germline lookup yields CDR1 TSWWSYY and CDR2 QGS. This specimen belongs to a study of γδ T cells in repeated Plasmodium falciparum infection. Across the study: Timepoints: baseline, immediately before selected infections, and 21 days after every infection.

Flow sorting of PBMC yielded separate Vgamma9/Vdelta2+ and Vdelta2-negative gammadelta T cell populations for bulk repertoire analysis. Study results and limitations: Compared with Australian children, Malian Vdelta2-negative repertoires seemed more clonal, less diverse, less shared.

With CATT, TCRdb re-called clones from the multiplex PCR reads. The sample carries more than 70,000 delta-chain clones, roughly 0.9% recorded once. Sequenced: gamma-delta T cells from blood. V and J are TRDV1 and TRDJ1, with D possibly matching TRDD2 (8 bases). The receptor was isolated from a pool of human donors (malaria-infected and uninfected, not separated). The DNA for the CDR3 is TGTGCTCTTGGGGAACCTAACGACTTCCTACAACCTGGGGGGTCCCTTAAACTCATCTTT. It encodes CALGEPNDFLQPGGSLKLIF.